This T cell receptor (beta chain) derives from a study of blood T cell repertoires in COVID-19. Across the whole study: Whether acute or convalescent, the COVID-19 samples came from the United States, Italy and Spain.

This table comes from immunoSEQ multiplex PCR, and its TCRdb copy is limited to in-frame clones, with some not included. Here the sample spans more than 100,000 clones, 79% being singletons. CDR1 and CDR2 (germline): MNHNY, SVGAGI (reference sequence). CDR3 length equals 15 residues. Trimming took 0 bases from V and 10 from J, leaving 18 bases between them. This chain uses TRBV6-6 with TRBJ1-1; D remains unclear. The sequence came from an elderly woman with acute or convalescent COVID-19. Sequencing was done on a sample of peripheral blood. The CDR3 bases are TGTGCCAGCAGTTACTCTGAGGAGATGGGTTTCGTAGCTTTCTTT. Protein product: CASSYSEEMGFVAFF.